The clone carrying this T cell receptor (beta chain) was observed once. Its antigen is not known. Between the trimmed V and J ends, which lost 5 bases and 1 base, there was a span of 11 bases. Per germline, CDR1 SQVTM and CDR2 ANQGSEA. The CDR3 has 14 residues. The data were taken from a study of cytomegalovirus exposure and HLA in healthy donors. Study conclusions and caveats: Most CMV-associated TCR beta chains appeared HLA-restricted in a later analysis. Some highly shared sequence variants likely arose as a pipeline artifact.

Healthy bone marrow donors made up the donors. Primers for the PCR totalled 60 Vbeta and 13 Jbeta. Data came from immunoSEQ multiplex PCR; TCRdb stores just in-frame clones and leaves some out. The repertoire holds around 140,000 clones, around 81% seen once, with about 2.2% in the top ten. Sequenced sample: PBMCs. The chain carries TRBV29-1 and TRBJ2-2, with a possible D match to TRBD1 (6 bases). This clonotype was sampled from a man in his fifties or sixties in good health and CMV-seronegative. This chain's CDR3 is CSVPGEWNTGELFF. As DNA, the CDR3 is TGCAGCGTTCCAGGGGAGTGGAACACCGGGGAGCTGTTTTTT.